These T cell receptor beta chains were read from a single sample in a study of shared clonotypes between healthy human individuals. Generated by immunoSEQ multiplex PCR, the TCRdb table keeps only in-frame clones and is missing some. The table lists 2 million to 2.5 million clones, 93% of them singletons. The sample comprised naive CD4+ T cells from PBMCs. All receptors come from a man aged 18 to 29 in good health. Some clones in this sample may be carry-over from other donors' samples. Each CDR3 is given with its conserved first and last residue. Fields, in order: D gene, J gene, clone size, V gene, CDR3 protein, CDR3 DNA. A D gene is named only where the DNA matches it firmly. Part of the rows lack a size; the others show once, few, many or a class for expanded clones.

d_call: -
j_call: TRBJ2-7
clone_size: -
v_call: TRBV5-6
cdr3_aa: CASSLLGEQGSYEQYF
cdr3_nt: TGTGCCAGCAGCTTGTTGGGTGAACAGGGCTCCTACGAGCAGTACTTC

d_call: TRBD2
j_call: TRBJ2-1
clone_size: -
v_call: TRBV7-3
cdr3_aa: CASSSRLAGGPSSYNEQFF
cdr3_nt: TGTGCCAGCAGCTCTAGACTAGCGGGAGGGCCAAGTTCCTACAATGAGCAGTTCTTC

d_call: -
j_call: TRBJ2-5
clone_size: -
v_call: TRBV7-3
cdr3_aa: CASSTRAQETQYF
cdr3_nt: TGTGCCAGCAGCACCCGGGCACAAGAGACCCAGTACTTC

d_call: -
j_call: TRBJ2-4
clone_size: -
v_call: TRBV27
cdr3_aa: CANSVPGAKNIQYF
cdr3_nt: TGTGCCAACAGTGTTCCGGGGGCCAAAAACATTCAGTACTTC

d_call: -
j_call: TRBJ1-1
clone_size: -
v_call: TRBV15
cdr3_aa: CATSRTGTVAFF
cdr3_nt: TGTGCCACCAGCAGAACCGGGACGGTAGCTTTCTTT

d_call: TRBD1
j_call: TRBJ1-2
clone_size: -
v_call: TRBV27
cdr3_aa: CASSAGGAIYGYTF
cdr3_nt: TGTGCCAGCAGTGCAGGGGGCGCAATCTATGGCTACACCTTC

d_call: -
j_call: TRBJ1-1
clone_size: -
v_call: TRBV9
cdr3_aa: CASSVGQVNTEAFF
cdr3_nt: TGTGCCAGCAGCGTAGGCCAGGTGAACACTGAAGCTTTCTTT

d_call: TRBD1
j_call: TRBJ1-4
clone_size: once
v_call: TRBV18
cdr3_aa: CASSPTGANEKLFF
cdr3_nt: TGTGCCAGCTCACCGACAGGGGCGAATGAAAAACTGTTTTTT

d_call: TRBD1
j_call: TRBJ1-2
clone_size: -
v_call: TRBV28
cdr3_aa: CASSGVPGQGSGYTF
cdr3_nt: TGTGCCAGCAGTGGGGTACCGGGACAGGGGTCTGGCTACACCTTC

d_call: -
j_call: TRBJ2-7
clone_size: -
v_call: TRBV5-1
cdr3_aa: CASSLAPAVETYEQYF
cdr3_nt: TGCGCCAGCAGCCTAGCGCCAGCGGTGGAGACCTACGAGCAGTACTTC

d_call: -
j_call: TRBJ2-7
clone_size: -
v_call: TRBV28
cdr3_aa: CASTSPTGSYEQYF
cdr3_nt: TGTGCCAGCACTTCTCCGACAGGCTCCTACGAGCAGTACTTC

d_call: TRBD1
j_call: TRBJ2-1
clone_size: -
v_call: TRBV18
cdr3_aa: CASSPRTGSYNEQFF
cdr3_nt: TGTGCCAGCTCCCCAAGGACAGGTAGCTACAATGAGCAGTTCTTC

d_call: TRBD2
j_call: TRBJ2-7
clone_size: once
v_call: TRBV2
cdr3_aa: CASSGLAVNEQYF
cdr3_nt: TGTGCCAGCAGCGGACTAGCGGTGAACGAGCAGTACTTC

d_call: TRBD2
j_call: TRBJ2-1
clone_size: -
v_call: TRBV27
cdr3_aa: CASSLGASGAYNEQFF
cdr3_nt: TGTGCCAGCAGTTTAGGCGCTAGCGGGGCTTACAATGAGCAGTTCTTC

d_call: -
j_call: TRBJ2-7
clone_size: -
v_call: TRBV4-1
cdr3_aa: CASSPRVGGPTSYEQYF
cdr3_nt: TGCGCCAGCAGCCCCCGGGTGGGGGGGCCAACTAGCTACGAGCAGTACTTC

d_call: -
j_call: TRBJ2-3
clone_size: -
v_call: TRBV5-5
cdr3_aa: CASSDQREATDTQYF
cdr3_nt: TGTGCCAGCAGTGACCAGAGGGAGGCGACAGATACGCAGTATTTT

d_call: -
j_call: TRBJ2-7
clone_size: -
v_call: TRBV4-2
cdr3_aa: CASSLEDSSYEQYF
cdr3_nt: TGTGCCAGCAGCCTTGAAGACAGCTCCTACGAGCAGTACTTC

d_call: -
j_call: TRBJ2-7
clone_size: -
v_call: TRBV30
cdr3_aa: CAWSPFVGPVYEQYF
cdr3_nt: TGTGCCTGGAGTCCGTTTGTGGGACCAGTCTACGAGCAGTACTTC

d_call: TRBD1
j_call: TRBJ2-2
clone_size: -
v_call: TRBV19
cdr3_aa: CASSRGQGLGTGELFF
cdr3_nt: TGTGCCAGTAGTAGGGGACAGGGGTTAGGTACCGGGGAGCTGTTTTTT

d_call: -
j_call: TRBJ2-1
clone_size: -
v_call: TRBV7-3
cdr3_aa: CASTPQSSSYNEQFF
cdr3_nt: TGTGCCAGCACACCACAGTCGAGCTCCTACAATGAGCAGTTCTTC

d_call: -
j_call: TRBJ2-7
clone_size: -
v_call: TRBV28
cdr3_aa: CASSYTTAGAVYEQYF
cdr3_nt: TGTGCCAGCAGTTACACTACCGCGGGGGCAGTATACGAGCAATACTTC

d_call: -
j_call: TRBJ2-5
clone_size: -
v_call: TRBV5-1
cdr3_aa: CASSFAGTANPETQYF
cdr3_nt: TGCGCCAGCAGCTTCGCCGGGACGGCAAACCCGGAGACCCAGTACTTC

d_call: -
j_call: TRBJ2-7
clone_size: -
v_call: TRBV10-2
cdr3_aa: CASSERTRGQYF
cdr3_nt: TGCGCCAGCAGTGAGCGGACTCGAGGGCAGTACTTC

d_call: TRBD2
j_call: TRBJ2-7
clone_size: -
v_call: TRBV10-3
cdr3_aa: CAISESGGSVGEQYF
cdr3_nt: TGTGCCATCAGTGAGTCGGGCGGGAGTGTGGGCGAGCAGTACTTC

d_call: TRBD1
j_call: TRBJ1-6
clone_size: -
v_call: TRBV2
cdr3_aa: CASSQDRGPRNSPLHF
cdr3_nt: TGTGCCAGCAGTCAGGACAGGGGGCCGCGTAATTCACCCCTCCACTTT

d_call: -
j_call: TRBJ1-2
clone_size: -
v_call: TRBV27
cdr3_aa: CATSRAGANYGYTF
cdr3_nt: TGTGCCACTAGTCGGGCAGGAGCGAACTATGGCTACACCTTC

d_call: -
j_call: TRBJ1-5
clone_size: -
v_call: TRBV20-1
cdr3_aa: CSAGTNQPQHF
cdr3_nt: TGCAGTGCTGGGACGAATCAGCCCCAGCATTTT

d_call: TRBD2
j_call: TRBJ2-5
clone_size: -
v_call: TRBV28
cdr3_aa: CASSRLAGALETQYF
cdr3_nt: TGTGCCAGCAGTAGACTAGCGGGAGCCCTAGAGACCCAGTACTTC

d_call: TRBD2
j_call: TRBJ2-1
clone_size: -
v_call: TRBV4-1
cdr3_aa: CASSQSIAGGTYNEQFF
cdr3_nt: TGCGCCAGCAGCCAAAGTATAGCGGGAGGAACCTACAATGAGCAGTTCTTC

d_call: -
j_call: TRBJ2-3
clone_size: -
v_call: TRBV2
cdr3_aa: CASVRSGQGKADTQYF
cdr3_nt: TGTGCCAGCGTACGTAGTGGGCAGGGCAAGGCCGATACGCAGTATTTT

d_call: -
j_call: TRBJ1-2
clone_size: -
v_call: TRBV29-1
cdr3_aa: CSVEKDRLYGYTF
cdr3_nt: TGCAGCGTTGAAAAGGACCGTCTCTATGGCTACACCTTC

d_call: -
j_call: TRBJ1-5
clone_size: few
v_call: TRBV18
cdr3_aa: CASSPPGVPQPQHF
cdr3_nt: TGTGCCAGCTCACCTCCCGGGGTTCCTCAGCCCCAGCATTTT

d_call: -
j_call: TRBJ1-1
clone_size: few
v_call: TRBV30
cdr3_aa: CAWSWGPTEAFF
cdr3_nt: TGTGCCTGGAGTTGGGGGCCCACTGAAGCTTTCTTT

d_call: -
j_call: TRBJ1-1
clone_size: -
v_call: TRBV2
cdr3_aa: CASSVGTANTEAFF
cdr3_nt: TGTGCCAGCAGTGTAGGGACGGCTAACACTGAAGCTTTCTTT

d_call: -
j_call: TRBJ1-1
clone_size: -
v_call: TRBV30
cdr3_aa: CAWSVWQNFIAFF
cdr3_nt: TGTGCCTGGAGTGTGTGGCAGAATTTTATAGCTTTCTTT

d_call: -
j_call: TRBJ2-7
clone_size: once
v_call: TRBV10-2
cdr3_aa: CASSETRLVAYEQYF
cdr3_nt: TGCGCCAGCAGTGAGACTAGGCTAGTTGCCTACGAGCAGTACTTC

d_call: -
j_call: TRBJ2-7
clone_size: -
v_call: TRBV11-1
cdr3_aa: CASSFAGIKYEQYF
cdr3_nt: TGTGCCAGCAGCTTTGCTGGGATCAAATACGAGCAGTACTTC

d_call: -
j_call: TRBJ1-5
clone_size: few
v_call: TRBV10-1
cdr3_aa: CATPGRDTNQPQHF
cdr3_nt: TGCGCCACCCCTGGGAGGGATACCAATCAGCCCCAGCATTTT

d_call: -
j_call: TRBJ2-2
clone_size: -
v_call: TRBV5-4
cdr3_aa: CASSPWRGARDATGELFF
cdr3_nt: TGTGCCAGCAGCCCGTGGAGGGGCGCCCGCGATGCCACCGGGGAGCTGTTTTTT

d_call: TRBD1
j_call: TRBJ1-2
clone_size: few
v_call: TRBV29-1
cdr3_aa: CSVTDRKGYGYTF
cdr3_nt: TGCAGCGTCACGGACAGGAAGGGATATGGCTACACCTTC

d_call: -
j_call: TRBJ1-2
clone_size: -
v_call: TRBV4-3
cdr3_aa: CASSQVVGANYGYTF
cdr3_nt: TGCGCCAGCAGCCAAGTCGTCGGTGCTAACTATGGCTACACCTTC

d_call: -
j_call: TRBJ2-4
clone_size: -
v_call: TRBV7-2
cdr3_aa: CASSRSGVAKNIQYF
cdr3_nt: TGTGCCAGCAGCCGCTCGGGGGTAGCCAAAAACATTCAGTACTTC

d_call: TRBD1
j_call: TRBJ1-4
clone_size: -
v_call: TRBV27
cdr3_aa: CASSPGWTGPEKLFF
cdr3_nt: TGTGCCAGCAGTCCTGGGTGGACAGGCCCGGAAAAACTGTTTTTT

d_call: -
j_call: TRBJ1-4
clone_size: -
v_call: TRBV5-4
cdr3_aa: CASSLPGVGEKLFF
cdr3_nt: TGTGCCAGCAGCTTGCCTGGGGTGGGAGAAAAACTGTTTTTT

d_call: -
j_call: TRBJ2-2
clone_size: -
v_call: TRBV18
cdr3_aa: CASSPGPLTGELFF
cdr3_nt: TGTGCCAGCTCACCGGGGCCGCTCACCGGGGAGCTGTTTTTT

d_call: TRBD1
j_call: TRBJ1-5
clone_size: -
v_call: TRBV27
cdr3_aa: CASSSQGADQPQHF
cdr3_nt: TGTGCCAGCAGTTCCCAGGGGGCAGATCAGCCCCAGCATTTT

d_call: TRBD2
j_call: TRBJ2-3
clone_size: -
v_call: TRBV4-3
cdr3_aa: CASSQWSGVGVQDTQYF
cdr3_nt: TGCGCCAGCAGCCAATGGAGCGGGGTAGGGGTCCAAGATACGCAGTATTTT

d_call: TRBD2
j_call: TRBJ2-3
clone_size: -
v_call: TRBV19
cdr3_aa: CASSILPSGSTDTQYF
cdr3_nt: TGTGCCAGTAGTATTCTACCTAGCGGGAGCACAGATACGCAGTATTTT

d_call: TRBD1
j_call: TRBJ2-7
clone_size: -
v_call: TRBV5-6
cdr3_aa: CASSLTPGQGSGEQYF
cdr3_nt: TGTGCCAGCAGCTTAACTCCGGGACAGGGTTCAGGCGAGCAGTACTTC

d_call: TRBD2
j_call: TRBJ2-3
clone_size: -
v_call: TRBV7-9
cdr3_aa: CASSLRTSGRGPDTQYF
cdr3_nt: TGTGCCAGCAGCCTCCGGACTAGCGGGAGGGGGCCAGATACGCAGTATTTT

d_call: TRBD1
j_call: TRBJ1-1
clone_size: -
v_call: TRBV14
cdr3_aa: CASSQLTDRATEAFF
cdr3_nt: TGTGCCAGCAGCCAACTAACGGACAGGGCCACTGAAGCTTTCTTT

d_call: -
j_call: TRBJ1-1
clone_size: -
v_call: TRBV18
cdr3_aa: CASSPREAGMNTEAFF
cdr3_nt: TGTGCCAGCTCACCACGCGAGGCCGGAATGAACACTGAAGCTTTCTTT

d_call: TRBD2
j_call: TRBJ2-3
clone_size: -
v_call: TRBV10-3
cdr3_aa: CAISELAGGPPDTQYF
cdr3_nt: TGTGCCATCAGCGAGCTAGCGGGAGGGCCCCCAGATACGCAGTATTTT

d_call: -
j_call: TRBJ1-1
clone_size: -
v_call: TRBV12-5
cdr3_aa: CASSRGTEAFF
cdr3_nt: TGTGCTAGCAGCAGGGGCACTGAAGCTTTCTTT

d_call: -
j_call: TRBJ2-2
clone_size: -
v_call: TRBV2
cdr3_aa: CASRREMNTGELFF
cdr3_nt: TGTGCCAGCAGACGGGAGATGAACACCGGGGAGCTGTTTTTT

d_call: -
j_call: TRBJ1-1
clone_size: -
v_call: TRBV18
cdr3_aa: CASSPRTDINTEAFF
cdr3_nt: TGTGCCAGCTCACCACGGACGGACATTAACACTGAAGCTTTCTTT

d_call: TRBD1
j_call: TRBJ2-3
clone_size: -
v_call: TRBV5-6
cdr3_aa: CASSPGTGHTDTQYF
cdr3_nt: TGTGCCAGCAGCCCCGGGACAGGGCACACAGATACGCAGTATTTT

d_call: -
j_call: TRBJ2-1
clone_size: -
v_call: TRBV11-2
cdr3_aa: CASSSPRELNEQFF
cdr3_nt: TGTGCCAGCAGCTCCCCCCGGGAGTTAAATGAGCAGTTCTTC

d_call: -
j_call: TRBJ2-7
clone_size: once
v_call: TRBV27
cdr3_aa: CASRYEGTSRGEQYF
cdr3_nt: TGTGCCAGCAGATATGAGGGGACGTCTAGGGGCGAGCAGTACTTC